Only one count was recorded for the clone carrying this TCR beta chain. The record originates from a study of blood T cell repertoires in COVID-19. For the study at large: Spain, Italy and the United States supplied samples that represented acute and convalescent COVID-19. PBMCs, B-cell-depleted T cells, or T cells were the source of the cDNA or gDNA that made up the material.

The germline V gene encodes CDR1 WSHSY and CDR2 SAAADI. J lost 10 bases, V lost 0 bases, and 2 bases had no gene match. This CDR3 region has 12 residues. As handled by the study authors: Amplifying reference gene primers gave estimates of nucleated cell counts. The repertoire was sequenced with immunoSEQ multiplex PCR; TCRdb's copy has only in-frame clones and lacks some. V, J and clone size derive from that table, while D and trimming were established from the DNA sequence. This table has around 61,000 clones, 86% appearing once. This TCR was sampled from a man in his forties or fifties with active COVID-19. Sequencing was performed on peripheral blood. This chain links TRBV10-2 with TRBJ1-2; 7 nucleotides agree with TRBD1. The CDR3 DNA reads as TGCGCCAGCAGTGAGTCGAAGGGGGCCTACACCTTC. It translates to CASSESKGAYTF.